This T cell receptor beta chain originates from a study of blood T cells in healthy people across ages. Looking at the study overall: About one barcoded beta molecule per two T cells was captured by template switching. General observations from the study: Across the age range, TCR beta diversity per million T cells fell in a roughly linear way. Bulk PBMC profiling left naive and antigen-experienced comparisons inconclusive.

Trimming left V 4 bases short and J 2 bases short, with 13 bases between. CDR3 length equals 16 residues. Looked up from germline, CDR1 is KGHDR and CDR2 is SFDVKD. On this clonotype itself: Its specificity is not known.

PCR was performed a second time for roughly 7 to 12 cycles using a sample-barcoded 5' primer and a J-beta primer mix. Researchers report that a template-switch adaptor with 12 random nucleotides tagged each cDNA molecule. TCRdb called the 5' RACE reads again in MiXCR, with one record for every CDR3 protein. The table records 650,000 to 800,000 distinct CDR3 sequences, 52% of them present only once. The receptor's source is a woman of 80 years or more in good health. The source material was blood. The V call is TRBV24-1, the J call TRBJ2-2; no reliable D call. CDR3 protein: CATSEPGPLNTGELFF. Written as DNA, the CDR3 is TGTGCCACCAGTGAACCCGGCCCCTTAAACACCGGGGAGCTGTTTTTT.